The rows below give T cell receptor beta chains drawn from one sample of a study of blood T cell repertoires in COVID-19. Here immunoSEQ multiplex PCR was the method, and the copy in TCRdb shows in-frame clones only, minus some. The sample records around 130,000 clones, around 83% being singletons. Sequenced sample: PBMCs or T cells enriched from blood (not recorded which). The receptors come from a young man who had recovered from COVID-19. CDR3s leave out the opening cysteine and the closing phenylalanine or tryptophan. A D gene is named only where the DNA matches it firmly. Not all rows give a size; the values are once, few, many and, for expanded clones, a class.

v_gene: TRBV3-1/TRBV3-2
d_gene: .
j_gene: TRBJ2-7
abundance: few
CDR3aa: ASSQASGERAAYEQY

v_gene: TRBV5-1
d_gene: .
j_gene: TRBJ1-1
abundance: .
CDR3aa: ASSFYDNTEAF

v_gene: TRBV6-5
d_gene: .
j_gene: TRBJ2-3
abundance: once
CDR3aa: ASSPEATSTDTQY

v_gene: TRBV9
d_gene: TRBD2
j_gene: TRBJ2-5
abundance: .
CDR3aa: ASTLSGGPQETQY

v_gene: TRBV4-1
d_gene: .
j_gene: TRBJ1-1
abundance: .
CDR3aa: ASSQDGGAGTEAF

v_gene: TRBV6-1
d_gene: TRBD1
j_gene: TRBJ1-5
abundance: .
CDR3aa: ASSGQGMLGNQPQH

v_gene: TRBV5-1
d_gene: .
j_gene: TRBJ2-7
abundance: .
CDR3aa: ASSNKTEAYEQY

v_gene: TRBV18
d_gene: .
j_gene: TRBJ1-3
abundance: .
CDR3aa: ASSSSSGNTIY

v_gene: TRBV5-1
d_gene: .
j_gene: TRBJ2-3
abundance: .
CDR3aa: ASSLGPVDTQY

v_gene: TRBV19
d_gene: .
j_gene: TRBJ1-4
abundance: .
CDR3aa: ASSTGQYNEKLF

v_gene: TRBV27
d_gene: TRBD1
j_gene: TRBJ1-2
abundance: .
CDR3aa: ASSPGGQTYGYT

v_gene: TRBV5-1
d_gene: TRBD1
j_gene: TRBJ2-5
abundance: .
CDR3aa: ASSLEGSRGQETQY

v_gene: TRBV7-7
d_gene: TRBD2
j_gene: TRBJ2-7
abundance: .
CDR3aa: ASSPGVAGLGSEQY

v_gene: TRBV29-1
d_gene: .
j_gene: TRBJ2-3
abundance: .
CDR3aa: SVEQVVQLTDTQY

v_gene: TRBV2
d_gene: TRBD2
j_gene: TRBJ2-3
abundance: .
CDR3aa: ASSVSGAGGDTQY

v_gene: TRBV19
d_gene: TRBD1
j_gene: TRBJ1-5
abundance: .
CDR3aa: ATEVGTGNQPQH

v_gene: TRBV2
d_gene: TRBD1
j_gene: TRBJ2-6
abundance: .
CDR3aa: ASRADRVAGANVLT

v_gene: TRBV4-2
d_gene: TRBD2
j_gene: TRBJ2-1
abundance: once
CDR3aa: ASSQEGLGPYNEQF

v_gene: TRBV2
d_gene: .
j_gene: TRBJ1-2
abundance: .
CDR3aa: AGRTANYGYT

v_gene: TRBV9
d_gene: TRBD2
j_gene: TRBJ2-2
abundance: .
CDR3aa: ASSPRTSGRAGTGELF

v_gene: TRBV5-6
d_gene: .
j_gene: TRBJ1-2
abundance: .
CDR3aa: ASSLGGIRGYT

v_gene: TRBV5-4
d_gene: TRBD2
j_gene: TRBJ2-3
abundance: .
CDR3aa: ASSLASSGIGTQY

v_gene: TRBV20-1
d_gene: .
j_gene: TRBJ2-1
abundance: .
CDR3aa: SASDLNEQF

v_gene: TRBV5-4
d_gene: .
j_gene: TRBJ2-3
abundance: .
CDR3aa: ASSAPGSSTDTQY

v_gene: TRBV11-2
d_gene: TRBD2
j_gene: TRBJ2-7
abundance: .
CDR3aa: ASSSGGGGSSYEQY

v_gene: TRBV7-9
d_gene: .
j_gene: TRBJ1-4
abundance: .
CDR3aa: ASSPFNEKLF

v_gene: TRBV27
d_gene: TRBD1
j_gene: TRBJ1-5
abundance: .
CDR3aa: ASSPGTGVLPQH

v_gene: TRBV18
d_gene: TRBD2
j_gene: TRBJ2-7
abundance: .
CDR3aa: ASSPRRESYEQY

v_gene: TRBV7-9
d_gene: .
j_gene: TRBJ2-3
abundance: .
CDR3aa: ASSSTVDTQY

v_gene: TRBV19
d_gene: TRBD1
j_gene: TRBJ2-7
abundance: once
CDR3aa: ASSPNTGAYEQY

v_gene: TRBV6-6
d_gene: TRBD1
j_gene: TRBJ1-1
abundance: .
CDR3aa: ASIGDRITEAF

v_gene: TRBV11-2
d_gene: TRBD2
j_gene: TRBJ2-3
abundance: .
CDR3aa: ASSLAASGGPTDTQY

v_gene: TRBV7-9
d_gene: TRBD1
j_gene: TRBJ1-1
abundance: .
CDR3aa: ASRLIQGTKTEAF

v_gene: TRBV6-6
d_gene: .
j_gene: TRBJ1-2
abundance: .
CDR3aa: ASNSGGSGNYGYT

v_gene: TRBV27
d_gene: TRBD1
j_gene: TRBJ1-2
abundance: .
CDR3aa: ASSLSLENRGYYGYT

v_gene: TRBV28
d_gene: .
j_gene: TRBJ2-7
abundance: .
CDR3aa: ASSLAYEQY

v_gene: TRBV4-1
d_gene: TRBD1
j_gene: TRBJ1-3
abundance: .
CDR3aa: ASSRGQGTPFGSGNTIY

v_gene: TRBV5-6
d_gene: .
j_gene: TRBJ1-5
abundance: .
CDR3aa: ASSLGSRGEPQH

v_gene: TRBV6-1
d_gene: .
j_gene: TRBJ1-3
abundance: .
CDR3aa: ASSEFGGAGNTIY

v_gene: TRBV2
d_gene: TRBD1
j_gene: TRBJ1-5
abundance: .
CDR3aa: ASSWDRNQPQH

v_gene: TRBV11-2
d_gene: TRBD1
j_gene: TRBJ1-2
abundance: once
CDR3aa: ASSTTRDRGGYGYT

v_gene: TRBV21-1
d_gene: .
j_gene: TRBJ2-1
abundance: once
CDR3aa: ASSKERSSGGLHHYNEQF

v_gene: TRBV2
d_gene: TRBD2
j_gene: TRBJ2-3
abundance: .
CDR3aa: ASKRASGSTDTQY

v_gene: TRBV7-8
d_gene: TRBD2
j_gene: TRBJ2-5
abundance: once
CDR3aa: ASSLRTSGGSVGGTQY

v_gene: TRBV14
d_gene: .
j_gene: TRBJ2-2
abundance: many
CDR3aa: ASSQAFTGELF

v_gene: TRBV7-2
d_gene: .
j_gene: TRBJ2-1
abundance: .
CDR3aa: ASSLAGANEQF

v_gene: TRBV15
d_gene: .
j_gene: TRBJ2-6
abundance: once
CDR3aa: ATSRDIGSGANVLT

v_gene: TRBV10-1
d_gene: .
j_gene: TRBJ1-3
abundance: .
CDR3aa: ASSDSGWPDTIY

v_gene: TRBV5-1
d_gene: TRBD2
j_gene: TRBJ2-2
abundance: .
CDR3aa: ASSAPTSGGNGELF

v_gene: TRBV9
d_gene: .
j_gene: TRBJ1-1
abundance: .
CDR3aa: ASSGGSEAF

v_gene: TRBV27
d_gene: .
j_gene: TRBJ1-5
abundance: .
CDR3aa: ASSLAAAGRGNQPQH

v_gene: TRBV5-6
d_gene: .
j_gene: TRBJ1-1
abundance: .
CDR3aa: ASSWQGFTEAF

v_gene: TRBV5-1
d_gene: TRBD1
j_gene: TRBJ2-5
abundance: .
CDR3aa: ASSLLGQNQETQY

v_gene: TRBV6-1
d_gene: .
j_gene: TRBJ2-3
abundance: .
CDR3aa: ASSELAGSTDTQY